Listed below are T cell receptor beta chains from one sample, sequenced in a study of PD-1 blockade in classical Hodgkin lymphoma. Some clones are missing from TCRdb's copy, which holds only in-frame ones; the method was immunoSEQ multiplex PCR. In the table there are tens of thousands of clones, just over 70% of which are singletons. The sample in question was peripheral blood mononuclear cells (PBMCs), obtained before the second cycle of nivolumab. These receptors were taken from a human donor with classical Hodgkin lymphoma. CDR3s include the opening cysteine and the closing phenylalanine or tryptophan. D genes are given only for firm matches. Expanded clones are given a class, and other clones once, few, many or no size at all.

v_call	j_call	clone_size	d_call	cdr3_nt	cdr3_aa
TRBV7-2	TRBJ2-3	.	.	TGTGCCAGCAGCCGCGAGAGGACAGATACGCAGTATTTT	CASSRERTDTQYF
TRBV10-2	TRBJ2-5	medium-sized	.	TGCGCCAGCAGTGAAGCAAGAATAGAGACCCAGTACTTC	CASSEARIETQYF
TRBV30	TRBJ1-1	.	.	TGTGCCTGGAGTGTAGAGACAGCCGTTACTGAAGCTTTCTTT	CAWSVETAVTEAFF
TRBV7-9	TRBJ2-1	once	TRBD2	TGTGCCAGCCGCCGCGGGAGGGAGCAGTTCTTC	CASRRGREQFF
TRBV5-1	TRBJ2-2	.	.	TGCGCCAGCAGCTTGCCAGGACTTAAGGACGGGGAGCTGTTTTTT	CASSLPGLKDGELFF
TRBV4-1	TRBJ1-5	medium-sized	.	TGCGCCAGCAGCCAAGATCCCGGCACACCGAACCAGCCCCAGCATTTT	CASSQDPGTPNQPQHF
TRBV7-2	TRBJ2-5	few	.	TGTGCCAGCAGCTTGTCGACTAGTCAAGAGACCCAGTACTTC	CASSLSTSQETQYF
TRBV4-1	TRBJ2-7	.	.	TGCGCCAGCAGCCAAGAAAGCCCCTCCGAGCAGTACTTC	CASSQESPSEQYF
TRBV10-1	TRBJ2-1	.	TRBD2	TGCGCCAGCAGCAAGATCGGGACTAGCGGCTTGGGTGAGCAGTTCTTC	CASSKIGTSGLGEQFF
TRBV10-1	TRBJ2-1	.	TRBD1	TGCGCCAGCAGTGGCCCGGGACAGGGTGAGATCTCCTACAATGAGCAGTTCTTC	CASSGPGQGEISYNEQFF
TRBV30	TRBJ1-1	.	TRBD1	TGTGCCTGGAGGTACGCACAGGGGGCGCGGACTGAAGCTTTCTTT	CAWRYAQGARTEAFF
TRBV11-2	TRBJ2-7	few	.	TGTGCCAGCAGCTTAGGCCGGGGCGGGTACGAGCAGTACTTC	CASSLGRGGYEQYF
TRBV19	TRBJ1-2	once	TRBD1	TGTGCCAGTAGTTCACAGGGGCGACTTACCTATGGCTACACCTTC	CASSSQGRLTYGYTF
TRBV7-3	TRBJ2-5	.	TRBD2	TGTGCCAGCAGCGGAGGGACTAGTGAGACCCAGTACTTC	CASSGGTSETQYF
TRBV27	TRBJ2-2	.	.	TGTGCCAGCAGTTTAGGCGTCCCGCCCTCCACCGGGGAGCTGTTTTTT	CASSLGVPPSTGELFF
TRBV7-3	TRBJ2-7	.	.	TGTGCCAGCAGCTTAAGTCCCTCCCTCGAGCAGTACTTC	CASSLSPSLEQYF
TRBV19	TRBJ1-1	few	.	TGTGCCAGTAGCTTGGACGGGATTGAAGCTTTCTTT	CASSLDGIEAFF
TRBV30	TRBJ1-1	.	.	TGTGCCTGGAGTGTTATGAAAAACACTGAAGCTTTCTTT	CAWSVMKNTEAFF
TRBV2	TRBJ1-3	.	.	TGTGCCAGCAGTGAAGGGGGGGGGCTCTCTGGAAACACCATATATTTT	CASSEGGGLSGNTIYF
TRBV7-6	TRBJ2-1	medium-sized	.	TGTGCCAGCAGCTTGGACTGGTTCAATGAGCAGTTCTTC	CASSLDWFNEQFF
TRBV19	TRBJ1-5	.	.	TGTGCCAGTAATCGGGGCCTCTATAGCAATCAGCCCCAGCATTTT	CASNRGLYSNQPQHF
TRBV7-2	TRBJ1-1	.	.	TGTGCCAGCAGCTTAGAGACCATGAACACTGAAGCTTTCTTT	CASSLETMNTEAFF
TRBV11-1	TRBJ2-3	.	TRBD1	TGTGCCAGCAGCTTGGGGAAGGGGGCTTTCTACCCACCAGATACGCAGTATTTT	CASSLGKGAFYPPDTQYF